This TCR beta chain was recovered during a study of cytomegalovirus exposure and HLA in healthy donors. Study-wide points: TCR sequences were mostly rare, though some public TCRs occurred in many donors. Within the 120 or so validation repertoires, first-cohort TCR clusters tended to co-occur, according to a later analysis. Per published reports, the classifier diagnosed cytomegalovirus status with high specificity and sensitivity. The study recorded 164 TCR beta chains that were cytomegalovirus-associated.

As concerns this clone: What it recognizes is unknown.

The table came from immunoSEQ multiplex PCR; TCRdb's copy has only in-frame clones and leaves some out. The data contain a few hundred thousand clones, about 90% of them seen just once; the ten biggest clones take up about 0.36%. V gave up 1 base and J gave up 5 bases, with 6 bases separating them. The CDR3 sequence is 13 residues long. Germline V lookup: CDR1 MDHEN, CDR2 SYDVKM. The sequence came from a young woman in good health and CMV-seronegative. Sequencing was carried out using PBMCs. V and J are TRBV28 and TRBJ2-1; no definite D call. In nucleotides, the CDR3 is TGTGCCAGCAGTTTATCCAGAAACAATGAGCAGTTCTTC. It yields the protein CASSLSRNNEQFF.